Listed below are T cell receptor beta chains from one sample, sequenced in a study of blood T cells in healthy people across ages. Each CDR3 protein gets one entry after TCRdb re-called the 5' RACE reads with MiXCR. The sample has roughly 800,000 distinct CDR3 sequences, roughly 50% seen once; the top ten hold about 42%. The sequencing sample was made of blood. All receptors derive from a man older than 75 in good health. CDR3s include the opening cysteine and the closing phenylalanine or tryptophan. A D gene is named only where the DNA matches it firmly. The size field is filled for only some rows; it gives once, few, many or a size class.

V	D	size	J	CDR3	DNA
TRBV4-1	-	-	TRBJ2-3	CASSQDFRSAQGDTQYF	TGCGCCAGCAGCCAAGATTTTCGTAGCGCCCAAGGAGATACGCAGTATTTT
TRBV12-3/TRBV12-4	TRBD1	few	TRBJ1-2	CASSPSPGGQGHGYTF	TGTGCCAGCAGTCCCTCCCCCGGCGGACAGGGCCATGGCTACACCTTC
TRBV4-2	TRBD1	-	TRBJ1-4	CASSRGQGAVRDEKLFF	TGTGCCAGCAGCCGAGGACAGGGGGCCGTCCGTGATGAAAAACTGTTTTTT
TRBV20-1	-	-	TRBJ1-1	CSHQGNTEAFF	TGCAGTCACCAGGGAAACACTGAAGCTTTCTTT
TRBV7-2	-	-	TRBJ2-5	CASSSSTTQYF	TGTGCCAGCAGCTCCTCCACGACCCAGTACTTC
TRBV20-1	TRBD1	-	TRBJ2-5	CSARDRRQGQETQYF	TGCAGTGCTAGAGATCGCCGACAGGGTCAAGAGACCCAGTACTTC
TRBV7-6	TRBD2	few	TRBJ2-3	CASSLAGGTTDTQYF	TGTGCCAGCAGCTTGGCGGGAGGAACCACAGATACGCAGTATTTT
TRBV5-1	TRBD2	-	TRBJ2-1	CASSFNSGSLGNEQFF	TGCGCCAGCAGCTTCAATAGCGGGAGTCTCGGCAATGAGCAGTTCTTC
TRBV29-1	TRBD1	few	TRBJ1-2	CSGGTAANYGYTF	TGCAGCGGTGGGACAGCGGCTAACTATGGCTACACCTTC
TRBV27	-	-	TRBJ2-3	CASSTRGLGTDTQYF	TGTGCCAGCAGCACTCGGGGACTCGGCACAGATACGCAGTATTTT
TRBV20-1	-	-	TRBJ2-1	CSASWSGGTYNEQFF	TGCAGTGCTAGTTGGAGCGGCGGAACCTACAATGAGCAGTTCTTC
TRBV27	-	-	TRBJ2-1	CASSLGSYKEQFF	TGTGCCAGCAGTTTGGGGAGCTACAAGGAGCAGTTCTTC
TRBV20-1	-	-	TRBJ2-1	CSASVASYTEQFF	TGCAGTGCCTCGGTTGCCTCCTACACTGAGCAGTTCTTC
TRBV20-1	-	-	TRBJ1-2	CSATGTLALSYTF	TGCAGTGCTACGGGGACCCTCGCTTTGAGCTACACCTTC
TRBV30	TRBD2	-	TRBJ2-3	CAWSVSSGRRRAYF	TGTGCCTGGAGTGTATCTAGCGGGAGGCGGAGGGCGTATTTT
TRBV25-1	TRBD1	-	TRBJ1-2	CASSATGGGYGYTF	TGTGCCAGCAGTGCGACAGGGGGCGGGTATGGCTACACCTTC
TRBV6-5	TRBD2	-	TRBJ2-2	CASSYSRTSVEELFF	TGTGCCAGCAGTTACTCGCGGACTAGCGTGGAGGAGCTGTTTTTT
TRBV5-1	TRBD1	-	TRBJ2-3	CASSSTGDGYAYF	TGCGCCAGCAGCTCTACAGGGGACGGATACGCGTATTTT
TRBV10-3	TRBD1	-	TRBJ2-1	CAITRDSYNEQFF	TGTGCCATCACCCGGGACAGCTACAATGAGCAGTTCTTC
TRBV29-1	-	-	TRBJ1-1	CSVEEVGEEAFF	TGCAGCGTTGAAGAAGTGGGGGAAGAAGCTTTCTTT
TRBV2	-	-	TRBJ2-1	CASSERYLALTRSYNEQFF	TGTGCCAGCAGTGAACGGTACCTAGCGCTTACCCGGTCCTACAATGAGCAGTTCTTC